Shown below are 18 T cell receptor beta chains from a single sample sequenced in a study of blood T cell repertoires in COVID-19. The table came from immunoSEQ multiplex PCR; TCRdb's copy has only in-frame clones and leaves some out. The table records 100,000 to 150,000 clones, 75% to 90% of them present only once. Sequencing was done on a sample of PBMCs or T cells enriched from blood (not recorded which). The origin of the receptors is a woman aged 45 to 65 who had recovered from COVID-19.

The chain carries TRBV7-2 and TRBJ2-1, with D maybe TRBD1 (7 bases). The CDR3 has 14 amino acids. Trimming removed 5 bases at V and 8 bases at J, with 16 bases between. Germline CDR1 reads SGHTA; CDR2 reads FQGNSA. CDR3 DNA sequence: TGTGCCAGCAGCCGTGGAGGAGGGGGCGATGAGCAGTTCTTC. It translates to CASSRGGGGDEQFF.

The chain couples TRBV12-3 or TRBV12-4 to TRBJ2-3; D remains ambiguous. Trimming took 2 bases from V and 4 from J, leaving 4 bases between them. The CDR3 spans 12 residues. The CDR3 bases are TGTGCCAGCAGTTTACTTCCAGATACGCAGTATTTT. It translates to CASSLLPDTQYF.

The V and J genes are TRBV5-8 and TRBJ1-6; the D is unclear. Germline V gives CDR1 SGHTS, CDR2 YDEGEE. V gave up 3 bases and J gave up 0 bases, with 10 bases separating them. This CDR3 contains 16 residues. Here the CDR3 DNA reads TGTGCCAGCAGCTCCGGCGCAGGCTCCTATAATTCACCCCTCCACTTT. Its translation: CASSSGAGSYNSPLHF.

This clone showed up just a few times. The rearrangement uses TRBV3-1 (or the pseudogene TRBV3-2) and TRBJ1-1; unclear D gene. The CDR3 has 11 amino acids. Germline-derived CDR1 and CDR2 are LGHDT and YNNKEL (reference sequence). Trimming took off 4 bases at V and 7 bases at J, with 7 bases between the two ends. DNA of the CDR3: TGTGCCAGCAGCCTTTCGCGTGAAGCTTTCTTT. It yields the protein CASSLSREAFF.

This clone appeared a single time. The V call is TRBV19, the J call TRBJ1-1, with 7 bases fitting TRBD1. The CDR3 is 14 amino acids. Germline loops: CDR1 LNHDA, CDR2 SQIVND (reference sequence). V was clipped by 5 bases and J by 4 bases; unmatched bases: 7. CDR3 residues: CASSLHRGGTEAFF. The CDR3 nucleotides are TGTGCCAGTAGTCTCCACAGGGGAGGCACTGAAGCTTTCTTT.

The chain recombines TRBV5-1 with TRBJ2-7; the match to TRBD1 covers 7 bases. Germline V gene lookup returns CDR1 SGHRS and CDR2 YFSETQ. CDR3 length: 12 residues. The J segment lost 4 bases and the V segment lost 8 bases, leaving 6 bases of the junction unmatched. CDR3 residues: CARSTGPYEQYF. The CDR3 DNA follows: TGCGCCAGATCGACAGGGCCTTACGAGCAGTACTTC.

The chain combines TRBV19 with TRBJ1-5, with a tentative D call TRBD1 (6 bases). Looked up from germline, CDR1 is LNHDA and CDR2 is SQIVND (reference sequence). The CDR3 loop spans 14 amino acids. V was shortened by 3 bases and J by 7 bases, with 13 bases between the two germline ends. DNA of the CDR3: TGTGCCAGTAGTATTGTACAGGGTAACCAGCCCCAGCATTTT. Amino acids: CASSIVQGNQPQHF.

The DNA for the CDR3 is TGCAGTGCTAGCCTAGAGACCCAGTACTTC. It codes for CSASLETQYF. The genes are TRBV20-1 and TRBJ2-5; D uncertain. In germline, CDR1 is DFQATT, CDR2 SNEGSKA (reference sequence). CDR3 length equals 10 residues. V lost 3 bases and J 4 bases, leaving 3 bases between the germline ends.

The chain uses TRBV10-1 and TRBJ2-7, with D possibly matching TRBD1 (6 bases). The CDR3 is 13 residues long. The ends were cut back, 2 bases at V and 4 bases at J, with 9 bases in the middle. Germline CDR1 and CDR2: WNHNN and SYGVQD (reference sequence). CDR3 region: CASSEPGEYEQYF. Written as DNA, the CDR3 is TGCGCCAGCAGTGAGCCAGGGGAATACGAGCAGTACTTC.

The V gene is TRBV3-1 (or the pseudogene TRBV3-2), the J gene TRBJ2-7, with D possibly TRBD2 on 5 matching bases. The V end was cut by 3 bases, the J end by 7 bases, with 13 bases between. There are 13 residues in the CDR3. Per the germline V gene, CDR1 is LGHDT and CDR2 is YNNKEL (reference sequence). DNA of the CDR3: TGTGCCAGCAGCCACGCGGGCCGCGGGGAGCAGTACTTC. The encoded protein is CASSHAGRGEQYF.

On this clone: The junction departs from the called germline gene at one end, perhaps through a read error. The chain uses TRBV7-7 and TRBJ2-5; a possible D gene is TRBD1 (6 bases). CDR3 size: 15 residues. Per the germline V gene, CDR1 is SSHAT and CDR2 is FNYEAQ (reference sequence). CDR3 coding DNA: TGTGCTAGCAGCTTGGAAACAGGGTTCCAAGAGACCCAGTACTTC. This translates into CASSLETGFQETQYF.

As regards this clone: The junction and the germline gene differ at one end; a read error may be behind it. Other DNA sequences of this sample code for an identical CDR3. V gene TRBV5-4 combines with J gene TRBJ2-1, with TRBD1 matching over 8 bases. CDR3 size: 13 residues. CDR1 is SGHNT and CDR2 is YYREEE in the germline V gene (reference sequence). This chain's CDR3 is CASSLPGGNEQFF. In nucleotides, the CDR3 is TGTGCCAGCAGCCTCCCAGGGGGCAATGAGCAATTCTTC.

The chain recombines TRBV29-1 with TRBJ1-6, with D perhaps TRBD1 (5 bases). The V and J ends lost 7 bases and 5 bases respectively, with 27 bases between them. Per germline, CDR1 SQVTM and CDR2 ANQGSEA. The CDR3 runs 18 residues. The CDR3 DNA is TGCAGCGCTTTCCCGGGCAGCACGTCACCAGGGAATAATTCACCCCTCCACTTT. It yields the protein CSAFPGSTSPGNNSPLHF.

The chain has TRBV6-5 and TRBJ2-1, with 8 positions matching TRBD1. CDR1 is MNHEY and CDR2 is SVGAGI in the germline V gene. Trimming removed 6 bases from V and 7 bases from J; junction bases left unmatched: 11. The CDR3 is made up of 15 amino acids. The CDR3 loop is CASSPSGGAGNEQFF. CDR3 nucleotide sequence: TGTGCCAGCAGCCCCTCAGGGGGCGCCGGGAATGAGCAGTTCTTC.

This clone showed up just a few times. The chain is built from TRBV5-5 and TRBJ2-7; tentative D call: TRBD2 (5 bases). CDR3 length: 15 amino acids. Trimming removed 4 bases from V and 0 bases from J, with 14 bases in between. From germline, CDR1 is SGHKS and CDR2 YYEKEE (reference sequence). CDR3 in amino acids: CASSPRDIFSYEQYF. CDR3 sequence (DNA): TGTGCCAGCAGCCCGAGGGATATTTTCTCCTACGAGCAGTACTTC.

The count of this clone is one. The CDR3 DNA reads as TGCGCCAGCAGCTTGGGGACAGGTTTCTACGAGCAGTACTTC. Residues: CASSLGTGFYEQYF. The genes are TRBV5-1 and TRBJ2-7; the match to TRBD1 covers 7 bases. This CDR3 region has 14 residues. CDR1 is SGHRS and CDR2 is YFSETQ in the germline V gene. Trimming cost V 0 bases and J 3 bases; bases outside gene matches: 3.

This clone has a handful of counts. The V gene is TRBV6-5, the J gene TRBJ2-3; possibly TRBD1 for D (6 bases). V lost 0 bases and J lost 4, with 11 bases in between. CDR1 is MNHEY and CDR2 is SVGAGI in the germline V gene. The CDR3 is 15 residues long. CDR3 protein: CASSYSSGTPDTQYF. The CDR3, as DNA: TGTGCCAGCAGTTACTCCTCAGGGACACCAGATACGCAGTATTTT.

This clone was detected only once. V and J are TRBV5-1 and TRBJ2-7; D remains unclear. The germline CDR1 and CDR2 sequences are SGHRS and YFSETQ. Trimming left V 2 bases short and J 6 bases short, with 12 bases between. The CDR3 has 13 residues. The CDR3 DNA reads as TGCGCCAGCAGCTTCAGACAACAGAGCGAGCAGTACTTC. This sequence encodes CASSFRQQSEQYF.